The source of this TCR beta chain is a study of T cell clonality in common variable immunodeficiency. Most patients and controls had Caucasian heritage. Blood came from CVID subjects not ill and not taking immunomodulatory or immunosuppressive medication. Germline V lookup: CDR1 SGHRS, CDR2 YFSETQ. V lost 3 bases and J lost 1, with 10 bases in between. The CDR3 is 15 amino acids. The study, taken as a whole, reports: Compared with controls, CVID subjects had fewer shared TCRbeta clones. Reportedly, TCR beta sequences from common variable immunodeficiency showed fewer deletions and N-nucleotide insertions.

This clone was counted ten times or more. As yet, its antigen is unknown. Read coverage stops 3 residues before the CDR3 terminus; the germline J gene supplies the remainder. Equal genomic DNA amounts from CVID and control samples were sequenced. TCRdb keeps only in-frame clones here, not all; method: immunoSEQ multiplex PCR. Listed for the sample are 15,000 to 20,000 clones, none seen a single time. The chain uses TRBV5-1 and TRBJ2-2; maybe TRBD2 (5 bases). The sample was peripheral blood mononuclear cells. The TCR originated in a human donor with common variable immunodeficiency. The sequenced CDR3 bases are TGCGCCAGCAGCTCCTGGGCGGGGAACACCGGGGAG. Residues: CASSSWAGNTGE. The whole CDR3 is CASSSWAGNTGELFF.